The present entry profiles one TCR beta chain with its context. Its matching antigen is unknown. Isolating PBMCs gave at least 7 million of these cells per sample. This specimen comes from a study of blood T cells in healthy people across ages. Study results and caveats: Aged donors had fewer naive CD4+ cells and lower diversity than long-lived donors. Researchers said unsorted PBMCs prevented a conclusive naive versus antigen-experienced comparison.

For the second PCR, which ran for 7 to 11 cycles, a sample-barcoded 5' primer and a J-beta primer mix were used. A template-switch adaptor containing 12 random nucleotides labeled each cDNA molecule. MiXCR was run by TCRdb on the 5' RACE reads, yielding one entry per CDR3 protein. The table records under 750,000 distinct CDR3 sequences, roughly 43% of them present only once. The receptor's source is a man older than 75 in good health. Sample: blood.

CDR3 in DNA: TGTGCCAGCAGCGTAGCGACAGGGCCCCTCACAGATACGCAGTATTTT. Translating gives CASSVATGPLTDTQYF. The chain carries TRBV9 and TRBJ2-3; 7 positions match TRBD1. CDR1 and CDR2 (germline): SGDLS, YYNGEE. This CDR3 is built from 16 residues. Unmatched junction bases numbered 6, after V lost 0 bases and J lost 2 bases. Using reference TRBV9 and TRBJ2-3 for the parts outside the CDR3, the full variable domain is DSGVTQTPKHLITATGQRVTLRCSPRSGDLSVYWYQQSLDQGLQFLIQYYNGEERAKGNILERFSAQQFPDLHSELNLSSLELGDSALYFCASSVATGPLTDTQYFGPGTRLTVL.